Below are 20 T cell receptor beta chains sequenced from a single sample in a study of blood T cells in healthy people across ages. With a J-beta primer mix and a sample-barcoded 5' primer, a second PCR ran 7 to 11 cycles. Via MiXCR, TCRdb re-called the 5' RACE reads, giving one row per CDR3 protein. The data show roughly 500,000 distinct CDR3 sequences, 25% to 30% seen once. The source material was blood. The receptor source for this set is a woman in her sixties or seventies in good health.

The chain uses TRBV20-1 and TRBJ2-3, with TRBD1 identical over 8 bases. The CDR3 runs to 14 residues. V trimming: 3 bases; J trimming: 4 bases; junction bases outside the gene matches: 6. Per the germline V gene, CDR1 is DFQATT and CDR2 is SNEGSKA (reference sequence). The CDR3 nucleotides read TGCAGTGCTAGCGGGACAGGATCAGCAGATACGCAGTATTTT. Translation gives CSASGTGSADTQYF.

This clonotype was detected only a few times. CDR3 region: CASSFGVAAYNEQFF. As DNA, the CDR3 is TGTGCCAGCAGCTTTGGGGTAGCGGCTTACAATGAGCAGTTCTTC. The V and J genes are TRBV7-3 and TRBJ2-1; the D gene is possibly TRBD2 (6 bases). V lost 3 bases and J lost 4, with 13 bases in between. The germline gives CDR1 SGHTA, CDR2 FQGTGA. There are 15 residues in the CDR3.

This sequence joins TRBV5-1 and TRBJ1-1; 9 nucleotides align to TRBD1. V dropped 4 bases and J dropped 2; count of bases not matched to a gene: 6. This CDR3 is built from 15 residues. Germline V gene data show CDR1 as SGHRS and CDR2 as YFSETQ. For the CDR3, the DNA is TGCGCCAGCAGCGCCGGGGACAGGGCCAACACTGAAGCTTTCTTT. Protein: CASSAGDRANTEAFF.

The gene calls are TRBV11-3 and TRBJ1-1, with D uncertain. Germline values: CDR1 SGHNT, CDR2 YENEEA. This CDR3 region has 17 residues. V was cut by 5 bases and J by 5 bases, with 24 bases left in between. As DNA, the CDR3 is TGTGCCAGCAGCCCCTCGGAGGGTGAAGTGGGCGGGACTGAAGCTTTCTTT. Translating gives CASSPSEGEVGGTEAFF.

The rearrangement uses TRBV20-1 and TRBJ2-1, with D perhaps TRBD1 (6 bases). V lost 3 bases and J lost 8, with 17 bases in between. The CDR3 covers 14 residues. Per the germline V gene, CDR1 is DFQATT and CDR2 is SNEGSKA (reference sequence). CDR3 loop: CSASAETGNDEQFF. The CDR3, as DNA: TGCAGTGCTAGTGCTGAGACAGGTAACGATGAGCAGTTCTTC.

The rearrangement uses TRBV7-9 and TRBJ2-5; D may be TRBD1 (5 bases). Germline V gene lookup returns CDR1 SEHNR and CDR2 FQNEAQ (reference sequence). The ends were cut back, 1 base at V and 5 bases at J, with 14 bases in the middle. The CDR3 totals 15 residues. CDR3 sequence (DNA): TGTGCCAGCAGCTTAGACGAGCAGGGCGGTGAGACCCAGTACTTC. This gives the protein CASSLDEQGGETQYF.

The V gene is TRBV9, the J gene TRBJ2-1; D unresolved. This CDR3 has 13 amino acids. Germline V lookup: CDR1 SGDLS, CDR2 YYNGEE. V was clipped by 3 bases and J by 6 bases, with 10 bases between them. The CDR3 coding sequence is TGTGCCAGCAGCGGACCTTACGGCAATGAGCAGTTCTTC. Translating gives CASSGPYGNEQFF.

The CDR3 DNA sequence: TGTGCCAGCAAGGGTGCAGCAACTAACTATGGCTACACCTTC. Translating it yields CASKGAATNYGYTF. This chain connects TRBV6-2 or TRBV6-3 to TRBJ1-2; no clear D. V was pared by 7 bases and J by 0 bases, with 12 bases between. The CDR3 contains 14 residues. Per germline, CDR1 MNHEY and CDR2 SVGEGT.

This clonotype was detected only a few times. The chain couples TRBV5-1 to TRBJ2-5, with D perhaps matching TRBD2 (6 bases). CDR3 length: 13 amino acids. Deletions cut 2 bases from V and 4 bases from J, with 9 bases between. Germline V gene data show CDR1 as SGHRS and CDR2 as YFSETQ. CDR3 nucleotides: TGCGCCAGCAGCTTTTTGGGAGGAGAGACCCAGTACTTC. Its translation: CASSFLGGETQYF.

The CDR3 DNA is TGCAGTGCTAGATCGGCAGCTGGCACAGATACGCAGTATTTT. It yields the protein CSARSAAGTDTQYF. The chain employs TRBV20-1 and TRBJ2-3; D uncertain. Germline V gene lookup returns CDR1 DFQATT and CDR2 SNEGSKA (reference sequence). Trimming left V 2 bases short and J 1 base short, with 10 bases between. The CDR3 is 14 amino acids.

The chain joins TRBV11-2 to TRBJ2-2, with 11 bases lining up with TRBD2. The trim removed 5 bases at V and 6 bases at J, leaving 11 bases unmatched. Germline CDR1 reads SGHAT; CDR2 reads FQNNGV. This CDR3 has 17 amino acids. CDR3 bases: TGTGCCAGCAGCACTAGCGGGGGCCGCTCCGGTGCCGGGGAGCTGTTTTTT. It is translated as CASSTSGGRSGAGELFF.

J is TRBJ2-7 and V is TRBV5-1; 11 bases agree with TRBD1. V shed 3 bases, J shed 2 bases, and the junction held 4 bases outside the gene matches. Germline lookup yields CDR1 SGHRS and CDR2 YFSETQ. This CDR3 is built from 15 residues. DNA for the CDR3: TGCGCCAGCAGCTGGAGGACAGGGGGCACCTACGAGCAGTACTTC. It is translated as CASSWRTGGTYEQYF.

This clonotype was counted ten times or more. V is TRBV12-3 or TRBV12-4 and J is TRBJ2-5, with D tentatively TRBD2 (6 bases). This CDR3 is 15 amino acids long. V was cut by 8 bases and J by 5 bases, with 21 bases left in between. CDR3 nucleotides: TGTGCCAGCGCCTTGGGGGGTCGGCCGTGGGAGACCCAGTACTTC. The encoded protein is CASALGGRPWETQYF.

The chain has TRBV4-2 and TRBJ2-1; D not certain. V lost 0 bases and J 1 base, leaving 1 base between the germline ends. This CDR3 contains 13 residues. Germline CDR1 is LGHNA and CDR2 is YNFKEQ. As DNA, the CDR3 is TGTGCCAGCAGCCAAGAGTCCTACAATGAGCAGTTCTTC. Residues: CASSQESYNEQFF.

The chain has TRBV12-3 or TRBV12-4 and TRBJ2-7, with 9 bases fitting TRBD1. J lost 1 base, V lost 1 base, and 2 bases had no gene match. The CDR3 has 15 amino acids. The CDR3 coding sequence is TGTGCCAGCAGTTTAGAGACAGGGGGATCCTACGAGCAGTACTTC. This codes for CASSLETGGSYEQYF.

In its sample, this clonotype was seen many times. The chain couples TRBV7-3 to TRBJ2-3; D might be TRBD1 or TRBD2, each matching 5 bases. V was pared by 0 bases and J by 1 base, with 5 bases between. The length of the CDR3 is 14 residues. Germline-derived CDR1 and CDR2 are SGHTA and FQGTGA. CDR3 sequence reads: CASSLTGGTDTQYF. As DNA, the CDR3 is TGTGCCAGCAGCTTAACGGGGGGCACAGATACGCAGTATTTT.

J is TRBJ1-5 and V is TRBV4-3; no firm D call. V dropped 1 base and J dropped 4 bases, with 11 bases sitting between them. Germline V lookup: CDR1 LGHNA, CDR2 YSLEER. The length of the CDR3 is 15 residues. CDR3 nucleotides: TGCGCCAGCAGCCAAGTGGCCGGGAGGAATCAGCCCCAGCATTTT. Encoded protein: CASSQVAGRNQPQHF.

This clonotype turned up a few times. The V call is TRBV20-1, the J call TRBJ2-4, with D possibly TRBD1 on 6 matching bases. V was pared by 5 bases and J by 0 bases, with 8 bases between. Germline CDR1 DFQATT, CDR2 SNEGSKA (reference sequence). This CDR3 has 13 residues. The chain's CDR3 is CSAQGQAKNIQYF. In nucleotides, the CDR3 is TGCAGTGCTCAGGGGCAAGCCAAAAACATTCAGTACTTC.

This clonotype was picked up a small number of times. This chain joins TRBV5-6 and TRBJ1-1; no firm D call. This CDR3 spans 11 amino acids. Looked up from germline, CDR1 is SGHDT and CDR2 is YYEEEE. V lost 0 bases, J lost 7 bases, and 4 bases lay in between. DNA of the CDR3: TGTGCCAGCAGCTTGGGAGATGAAGCTTTCTTT. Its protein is CASSLGDEAFF.

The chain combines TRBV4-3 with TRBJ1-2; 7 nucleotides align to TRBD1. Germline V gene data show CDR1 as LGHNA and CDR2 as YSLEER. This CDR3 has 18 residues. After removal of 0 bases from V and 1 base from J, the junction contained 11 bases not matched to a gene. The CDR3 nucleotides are TGCGCCAGCAGCCAAGATCGCGGGACAGCTTTCTTTAACTATGGCTACACCTTC. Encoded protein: CASSQDRGTAFFNYGYTF.